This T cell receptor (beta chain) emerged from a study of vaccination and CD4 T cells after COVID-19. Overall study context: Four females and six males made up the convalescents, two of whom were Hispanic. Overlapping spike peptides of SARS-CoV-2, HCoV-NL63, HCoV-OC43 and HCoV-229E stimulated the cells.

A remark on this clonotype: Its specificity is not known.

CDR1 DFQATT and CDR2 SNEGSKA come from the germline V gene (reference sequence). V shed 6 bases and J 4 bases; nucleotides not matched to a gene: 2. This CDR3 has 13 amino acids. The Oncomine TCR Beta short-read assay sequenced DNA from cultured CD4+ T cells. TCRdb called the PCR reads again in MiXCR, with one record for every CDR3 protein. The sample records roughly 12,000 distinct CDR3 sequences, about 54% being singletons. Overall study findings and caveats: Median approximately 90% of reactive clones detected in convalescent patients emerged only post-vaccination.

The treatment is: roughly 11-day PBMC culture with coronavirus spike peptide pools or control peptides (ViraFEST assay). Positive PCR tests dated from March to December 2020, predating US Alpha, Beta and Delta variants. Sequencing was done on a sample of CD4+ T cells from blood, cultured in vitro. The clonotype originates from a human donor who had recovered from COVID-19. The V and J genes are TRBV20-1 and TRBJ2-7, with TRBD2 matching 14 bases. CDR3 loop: CSARTSGRYEQYF. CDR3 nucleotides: TGCAGTGCCCGGACTAGCGGGAGGTACGAGCAGTACTTC.